Shown below are 7 T cell receptor beta chains from a single sample sequenced in a study of blood T cell repertoires in COVID-19. This table comes from immunoSEQ multiplex PCR, and its TCRdb copy is limited to in-frame clones, with some not included. The sample carries about 220,000 clones, around 90% recorded once. The sample taken for sequencing was PBMCs or T cells enriched from blood (not recorded which). The receptor set was obtained from a woman between 45 and 60 years old with acute COVID-19.

The chain has TRBV11-2 and TRBJ2-6; 7 bases are shared with TRBD1. Unmatched junction bases numbered 2, after V lost 4 bases and J lost 2 bases. CDR3 length: 15 residues. Germline V gene lookup returns CDR1 SGHAT and CDR2 FQNNGV. In DNA, the CDR3 is TGTGCCAGCAGCTCCCAGGGGGCTGGGGCCAACGTCCTGACTTTC. This sequence encodes CASSSQGAGANVLTF.

J is TRBJ2-7 and V is TRBV4-1, with 7 bases lining up with TRBD1. The germline V gene has CDR1 MGHRA and CDR2 YSYEKL. The CDR3 is 14 residues long. The V and J ends lost 4 bases and 6 bases, in that order; junction bases with no gene match: 9. The CDR3: CASSLTGFLGEQYF. DNA of the CDR3: TGCGCCAGCAGCCTGACAGGGTTCTTGGGCGAGCAGTACTTC.

This clone came up once. The genes are TRBV14 and TRBJ1-2; TRBD1 might be the D (6 bases). The CDR3 is 12 amino acids. CDR1 and CDR2 (germline): SGHDN, FVKESK. Trimming cost V 4 bases and J 6 bases, with 9 bases left between them. The CDR3 DNA sequence: TGTGCCAGCAGCCGCTACAGGGATGGCTACACCTTC. Translation gives CASSRYRDGYTF.

V gene TRBV7-9 combines with J gene TRBJ2-3, with 8 bases fitting TRBD1. Germline V gene data show CDR1 as SEHNR and CDR2 as FQNEAQ (reference sequence). The J segment lost 5 bases and the V segment lost 1 base, leaving 8 bases of the junction unmatched. The CDR3 has 16 amino acids. CDR3 amino acids: CASSLGVQGAVDTQYF. In nucleotides, the CDR3 is TGTGCCAGCAGCTTAGGGGTCCAGGGGGCAGTAGATACGCAGTATTTT.

J is TRBJ2-6 and V is TRBV28; a possible D gene is TRBD2 (6 bases). V lost 9 bases and J 0 bases, leaving 12 bases between the germline ends. CDR3 length: 15 residues. CDR1 and CDR2 (germline): MDHEN, SYDVKM. The CDR3 bases are TGTGCCAGTTCGGTGGGGGGCTCTGGGGCCAACGTCCTGACTTTC. Translating gives CASSVGGSGANVLTF.

This clone is a singleton in its sample. V is TRBV13 and J is TRBJ2-5; 16 positions match TRBD2. The CDR3 sequence is 18 residues long. V was clipped by 5 bases and J by 4 bases; unmatched bases: 10. Germline V CDR1 and CDR2: PRHDT, FYEKMQ (reference sequence). CDR3 in DNA: TGTGCCAGCAGCCTGGGACTAGCGGGAGGGCTTCGGTTAGAGACCCAGTACTTC. Its protein is CASSLGLAGGLRLETQYF.

The genes are TRBV24-1 and TRBJ2-1; 8 bases map to TRBD1. The CDR3 totals 16 residues. Germline V gene sequence: CDR1 KGHDR, CDR2 SFDVKD. V lost 0 bases, J lost 5 bases, and 5 bases stayed unmatched. CDR3 protein: CATSDLSGQENNEQFF. CDR3 nucleotides: TGTGCCACCAGTGATTTGTCGGGACAGGAAAACAATGAGCAGTTCTTC.